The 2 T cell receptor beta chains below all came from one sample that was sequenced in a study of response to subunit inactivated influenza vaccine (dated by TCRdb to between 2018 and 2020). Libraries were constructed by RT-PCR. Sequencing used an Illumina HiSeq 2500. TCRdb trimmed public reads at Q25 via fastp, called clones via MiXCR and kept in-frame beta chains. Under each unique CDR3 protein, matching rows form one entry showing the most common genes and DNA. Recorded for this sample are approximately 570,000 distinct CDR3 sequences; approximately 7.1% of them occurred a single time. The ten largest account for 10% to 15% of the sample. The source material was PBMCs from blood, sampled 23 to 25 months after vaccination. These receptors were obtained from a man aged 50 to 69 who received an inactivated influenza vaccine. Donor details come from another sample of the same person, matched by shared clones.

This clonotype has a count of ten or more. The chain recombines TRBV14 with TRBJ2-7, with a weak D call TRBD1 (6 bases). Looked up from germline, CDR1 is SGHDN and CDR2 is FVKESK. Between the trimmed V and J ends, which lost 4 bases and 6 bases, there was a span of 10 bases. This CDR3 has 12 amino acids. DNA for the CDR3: TGTGCCAGCAGCCCAAACAGGGTCGAGCAGTACTTC. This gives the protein CASSPNRVEQYF. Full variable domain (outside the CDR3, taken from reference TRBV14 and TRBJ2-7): EAGVTQFPSHSVIEKGQTVTLRCDPISGHDNLYWYRRVMGKEIKFLLHFVKESKQDESGMPNNRFLAERTGGTYSTLKVQPAELEDSGVYFCASSPNRVEQYFGPGTRLTVT.

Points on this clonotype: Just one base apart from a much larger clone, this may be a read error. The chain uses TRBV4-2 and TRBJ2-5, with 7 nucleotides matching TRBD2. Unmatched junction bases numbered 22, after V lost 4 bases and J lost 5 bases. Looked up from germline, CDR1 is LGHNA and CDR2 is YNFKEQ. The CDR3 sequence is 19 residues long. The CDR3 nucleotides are TGTGCCAGCAGCCGTGAAGTCACCCGGGGTAGCGGGCTTTTGGAGACCCAGTACTTC. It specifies CASSREVTRGSGLLETQYF.